Below are 20 T cell receptor beta chains sequenced from a single sample in a study of blood T cells in healthy people across ages. It was with a sample-barcoded 5' primer and a J-beta primer mix that a second PCR of about 6 to 12 cycles was run. TCRdb passed the 5' RACE reads through MiXCR, listing each CDR3 protein once. The table has 550,000 to 650,000 distinct CDR3 sequences, roughly 31% seen once; the top ten hold roughly 14%. The sample taken for sequencing was blood. These receptors came from an elderly woman in good health.

This clonotype was observed many times. This chain joins TRBV3-1 and TRBJ2-1, with D perhaps TRBD1 (5 bases). Germline loops: CDR1 LGHDT, CDR2 YNNKEL (reference sequence). The CDR3 spans 16 residues. Deletions cut 1 base from V and 5 bases from J, with 15 bases between. In nucleotides, the CDR3 is TGTGCCAGCAGCCAAGTGGCAGGGAATTCTCACAATGAGCAGTTCTTC. Translating it yields CASSQVAGNSHNEQFF.

The sample holds a few counts of this clonotype. Just one base apart from a much larger clone, this may be a read error. The chain carries TRBV5-1 and TRBJ2-5; the match to TRBD2 covers 10 bases. The CDR3 extends over 14 amino acids. Germline V gene lookup returns CDR1 SGHRS and CDR2 YFSETQ. V dropped 5 bases and J dropped 11; count of bases not matched to a gene: 12. The CDR3 reads CASSRSGGAGEQYF. CDR3 DNA: TGCGCCAGCAGTCGAAGCGGGGGGGCGGGAGAGCAGTACTTC.

There are a few counts of this clonotype. The DNA for the CDR3 is TGTGCCAGCAGTTTAAGGGAGCAGTACTTC. Translating it yields CASSLREQYF. The J gene is TRBJ2-7, the V gene TRBV28; D gene unclear. V dropped 2 bases and J dropped 7 bases, with 3 bases sitting between them. Germline V gene sequence: CDR1 MDHEN, CDR2 SYDVKM. The CDR3 has 10 amino acids.

Only a few counts were recorded for this clonotype. This chain joins TRBV27 and TRBJ2-3; a weak D match, TRBD2 (6 bases). Trimming left V 7 bases short and J 6 bases short, with 20 bases between. Germline CDR1 MNHEY, CDR2 SMNVEV (reference sequence). The CDR3 sequence is 15 residues long. The CDR3: CASTQTGRGFDTQYF. CDR3 nucleotide sequence: TGTGCCAGCACCCAAACGGGGCGGGGATTTGATACGCAGTATTTT.

The CDR3 sequence: CSVDGQQETQYF. The CDR3 DNA reads as TGCAGCGTCGACGGACAGCAAGAGACCCAGTACTTC. The V gene is TRBV29-1, the J gene TRBJ2-4, with TRBD1 as a possible D gene (6 bases). TRBJ2-5 explains the end of the DNA better; the J call may be wrong. CDR3 length: 12 residues. Germline CDR1 SQVTM, CDR2 ANQGSEA.

This clonotype was observed a handful of times. The chain joins TRBV11-2 to TRBJ1-1; 8 bases line up with TRBD1. V lost 0 bases to trimming and J lost 6 bases; unmatched junction nucleotides: 3. Germline values: CDR1 SGHAT, CDR2 FQNNGV. The CDR3 spans 14 residues. This chain's CDR3 is CASSLDRGLAEAFF. The CDR3, as DNA: TGTGCCAGCAGCTTAGACAGGGGGCTAGCTGAAGCTTTCTTT.

This clonotype showed up many times. This could be a read error, since a much larger clone is one nucleotide away. The chain joins TRBV20-1 to TRBJ2-5; 8 bases line up with TRBD2. The CDR3 is 15 amino acids. The ends lost 7 bases at V and 11 bases at J; junction bases unmatched: 21. Germline V gene sequence: CDR1 DFQATT, CDR2 SNEGSKA (reference sequence). The CDR3 DNA sequence: TGCAGTGTTGGGCGCGGGGGGACTACCTACAATGAGCAGTACTTC. Its translation is CSVGRGGTTYNEQYF.

The V gene is TRBV7-8, the J gene TRBJ2-2; 8 bases match TRBD1. The CDR3 is made up of 16 amino acids. Trimming at V came to 7 bases and at J to 5 bases, leaving 12 bases not matched to a gene. Germline values: CDR1 SGHVS, CDR2 FQNEAQ. The chain's CDR3 is CASNLFRDRNTGELFF. The CDR3 coding sequence is TGTGCCAGCAACCTATTCCGGGACAGGAATACCGGGGAGCTGTTTTTT.

Turning to this clonotype: A much larger clone lies one base from this, so it may be a read error. The chain joins TRBV7-2 to TRBJ2-5; 7 bases map to TRBD1. After removal of 7 bases from V and 2 bases from J, the junction contained 10 bases not matched to a gene. In germline, CDR1 is SGHTA, CDR2 FQGNSA. The CDR3 extends over 15 amino acids. In DNA, the CDR3 is TGTGCCAGCAACCTTAGGGGGCTAAGGCAAGAGACCCAGTACTTC. Its translation is CASNLRGLRQETQYF.

This clonotype was counted many times. The chain couples TRBV30 to TRBJ2-1, with 10 nucleotides matching TRBD2. After removal of 4 bases from V and 5 bases from J, the junction contained 8 bases not matched to a gene. The CDR3 spans 15 residues. Per germline, CDR1 GTSNPN and CDR2 SVGIG (reference sequence). In nucleotides, the CDR3 is TGTGCCTGGACCGTTCTAGCGGGGGTAGACAATGAGCAGTTCTTC. This translates into CAWTVLAGVDNEQFF. Full variable domain (missing parts from reference TRBV30 and TRBJ2-1): SQTIHQWPATLVQPVGSPLSLECTVEGTSNPNLYWYRQAAGRGLQLLFYSVGIGQISSEVPQNLSASRPQDRQFILSSKKLLLSDSGFYLCAWTVLAGVDNEQFFGPGTRLTVL.

This chain uses TRBV6-5 with TRBJ1-4; D not resolved. The CDR3 extends over 15 amino acids. The germline CDR1 and CDR2 sequences are MNHEY and SVGAGI. V lost 6 bases, J lost 0 bases, and 11 bases lay in between. CDR3 DNA sequence: TGTGCCAGCAGAGAAGCAGGCGCAACTAATGAAAAACTGTTTTTT. Translating it yields CASREAGATNEKLFF.

The chain couples TRBV5-6 to TRBJ2-4; no definite D call. The CDR3 spans 16 residues. Germline-derived CDR1 and CDR2 are SGHDT and YYEEEE. Trimming pared 2 bases from V and 0 bases from J, leaving 12 bases between. CDR3 amino acids: CASSFMGLLAKNIQYF. In nucleotides, the CDR3 is TGTGCCAGCAGCTTTATGGGCTTACTAGCCAAAAACATTCAGTACTTC.

This clonotype has at least ten counts. The chain employs TRBV27 and TRBJ1-4; 11 positions match TRBD1. The V gene end was trimmed by 6 bases and the J gene end by 1 base; junction bases not matched to a gene: 7. Looked up from germline, CDR1 is MNHEY and CDR2 is SMNVEV (reference sequence). The CDR3 is made up of 17 amino acids. CDR3 nucleotides: TGTGCCAGCAGACGAGGACAGGGGGCTGGAACTAATGAAAAACTGTTTTTT. Its protein is CASRRGQGAGTNEKLFF.

This clonotype has ten or more counts. The V gene is TRBV29-1, the J gene TRBJ2-3; 9 bases match TRBD1. With V trimmed by 6 bases and J by 10 bases, 2 bases remained unmatched. The germline V gene has CDR1 SQVTM and CDR2 ANQGSEA. The CDR3 totals 10 residues. The CDR3 coding sequence is TGCAGCGTCTGGGACAGGGCGCAGTATTTT. Translated: CSVWDRAQYF.

In this sample, this clonotype turned up many times. The chain is built from TRBV10-3 and TRBJ2-3, with 12 bases lining up with TRBD1. The CDR3 has 15 amino acids. Germline V gene lookup returns CDR1 ENHRY and CDR2 SYGVKD. V was pared by 6 bases and J by 4 bases, with 5 bases of the junction left unmatched. The CDR3 spells CAIREGQGAADTQYF. DNA for the CDR3: TGTGCCATCAGGGAGGGACAGGGGGCTGCAGATACGCAGTATTTT.

This clonotype has ten or more counts. The chain employs TRBV7-9 and TRBJ1-5; D perhaps matches TRBD1 (6 bases). Germline CDR1 is SEHNR and CDR2 is FQNEAQ (reference sequence). V lost 5 bases and J lost 6, with 14 bases in between. CDR3 size: 14 residues. The CDR3 spells CASSLGTKTQPQHF. The CDR3 DNA sequence: TGTGCCAGCAGCCTCGGGACAAAAACTCAGCCCCAGCATTTT. Combining the CDR3 with reference TRBV7-9 and TRBJ1-5 gives the whole variable domain DTGVSQNPRHKITKRGQNVTFRCDPISEHNRLYWYRQTLGQGPEFLTYFQNEAQLEKSRLLSDRFSAERPKGSFSTLEIQRTEQGDSAMYLCASSLGTKTQPQHFGDGTRLSIL.

This clonotype was counted a few times. V is TRBV11-2 and J is TRBJ2-1; 10 nucleotides line up with TRBD2. This CDR3 contains 17 residues. The V gene's germline CDR1 is SGHAT and CDR2 FQNNGV. V lost 6 bases to trimming and J lost 10 bases; unmatched junction nucleotides: 18. The CDR3 DNA sequence: TGTGCCAGCAGTCATCGGGAAGGGCTAGCGGGAGCCAAAGAGCAGTTCTTC. This gives the protein CASSHREGLAGAKEQFF. The full variable domain, with the rest looked up from reference TRBV11-2 and TRBJ2-1, is EAGVAQSPRYKIIEKRQSVAFWCNPISGHATLYWYQQILGQGPKLLIQFQNNGVVDDSQLPKDRFSAERLKGVDSTLKIQPAKLEDSAVYLCASSHREGLAGAKEQFFGPGTRLTVL.

In this sample, this clonotype turned up a few times. The J gene is TRBJ2-3, the V gene TRBV19; no firm D call. The CDR3 length is 14 residues. Germline loops: CDR1 LNHDA, CDR2 SQIVND (reference sequence). Between the trimmed V and J ends, which lost 7 bases and 1 base, there was a span of 12 bases. The CDR3 loop is CASKEAPRTDTQYF. CDR3 DNA sequence: TGTGCCAGTAAAGAAGCCCCGCGCACAGATACGCAGTATTTT.

This clonotype appeared a few times. A much larger clone differs from this one at a single base, so this may be a read error. The chain recombines TRBV27 with TRBJ2-1; no reliable D call. Germline V gives CDR1 MNHEY, CDR2 SMNVEV (reference sequence). The CDR3 is 12 amino acids. The CDR3 DNA follows: TGTGCCAGCAGCCCACTGGGTATTGAGCGGTTCTTC. Translation gives CASSPLGIERFF.

The chain links TRBV29-1 to TRBJ1-2; 8 nucleotides align to TRBD1. Germline CDR1 is SQVTM and CDR2 is ANQGSEA. This CDR3 spans 15 amino acids. V dropped 4 bases and J dropped 4; count of bases not matched to a gene: 11. CDR3 in DNA: TGCAGCGTTGGCTCAGGGGGCCGGATAGGCTATGGCTACACCTTC. Its translation is CSVGSGGRIGYGYTF. The full variable domain, with the rest looked up from reference TRBV29-1 and TRBJ1-2, is SAVISQKPSRDICQRGTSLTIQCQVDSQVTMMFWYRQQPGQSLTLIATANQGSEATYESGFVIDKFPISRPNLTFSTLTVSNMSPEDSSIYLCSVGSGGRIGYGYTFGSGTRLTVV.